The 20 T cell receptor beta chains reported below all come from one sample, sequenced in a study of blood T cell repertoires in COVID-19. The repertoire was sequenced with immunoSEQ multiplex PCR; TCRdb's copy has only in-frame clones and lacks some. Of over 250,000 clones listed, under 90% are singletons. The specimen was peripheral blood. The receptor set was obtained from a woman aged 50 to 65 who had recovered from COVID-19.

The chain is built from TRBV3-1 (or the pseudogene TRBV3-2) and TRBJ1-5; TRBD1 matches 8 bases. There are 15 residues in the CDR3. V dropped 7 bases and J dropped 4; count of bases not matched to a gene: 9. The germline CDR1 and CDR2 sequences are LGHDT and YNNKEL (reference sequence). The CDR3 DNA is TGTGCCAGCAACCCTCGACAGGGGCCAAATCAGCCCCAGCATTTT. Protein sequence: CASNPRQGPNQPQHF.

V gene TRBV7-6 combines with J gene TRBJ1-6, with D perhaps matching TRBD1 (5 bases). CDR3 length: 15 amino acids. With 1 base removed from V and 10 bases from J, the gap between germline ends came to 14 bases. Germline V CDR1 and CDR2: SGHVS, FNYEAQ. The DNA of the CDR3 is TGTGCCAGCAGCTTAGACTCAGGGTCGTGGTCACCCCTCCACTTT. As protein: CASSLDSGSWSPLHF.

This clone was recorded at least ten times. This sample also contains other DNA sequences that code for the same CDR3. The DNA of the CDR3 is TGTGCCAGCAGCCCCGGTAATGAAAAACTGTTTTTT. Residues: CASSPGNEKLFF. This chain links TRBV28 with TRBJ1-4; D gene uncertain. The V end lost 6 bases, the J end lost 4 bases, and 6 bases lay between the germline ends. The CDR3 runs to 12 residues. Germline V CDR1 and CDR2: MDHEN, SYDVKM.

This sequence joins TRBV27 and TRBJ1-2; no firm D call. Germline lookup yields CDR1 MNHEY and CDR2 SMNVEV (reference sequence). Trimming shortened V by 4 bases and J by 0 bases, and 6 bases separated the two germline ends. The CDR3 is 13 residues long. The CDR3 sequence is CASSWGANYGYTF. CDR3 DNA sequence: TGTGCCAGCAGTTGGGGAGCTAACTATGGCTACACCTTC.

This clone was picked up a small number of times. V and J are TRBV28 and TRBJ2-7; TRBD2 aligns across 9 bases. The germline gives CDR1 MDHEN, CDR2 SYDVKM. The CDR3 is made up of 15 amino acids. Trimming removed 4 bases from V and 4 bases from J; junction bases left unmatched: 8. The CDR3 loop reads CASSSPLAGAYEQYF. CDR3 in DNA: TGTGCCAGCAGTTCCCCCTTAGCGGGAGCGTACGAGCAGTACTTC.

V gene TRBV3-1 (or the pseudogene TRBV3-2) combines with J gene TRBJ2-5; 8 bases agree with TRBD2. Germline CDR1 LGHDT, CDR2 YNNKEL (reference sequence). The trim removed 0 bases at V and 9 bases at J, leaving 6 bases unmatched. This CDR3 is 14 amino acids long. The CDR3 sequence: CASSQDTSGGAQYF. The CDR3 region has the DNA TGTGCCAGCAGCCAAGATACGAGCGGGGGAGCCCAGTACTTC.

The rearrangement uses TRBV7-2 and TRBJ2-7; 9 bases line up with TRBD2. V was clipped by 1 base and J by 2 bases; unmatched bases: 6. Germline values: CDR1 SGHTA, CDR2 FQGNSA. This CDR3 is built from 16 residues. The CDR3 DNA follows: TGTGCCAGCAGCTTAGATGGAGCGGGAGGCCCCTACGAGCAGTACTTC. Translating it yields CASSLDGAGGPYEQYF.

This chain joins TRBV3-1 (or the pseudogene TRBV3-2) and TRBJ2-4; the match to TRBD2 covers 9 bases. CDR3 length: 15 residues. Germline CDR1 is LGHDT and CDR2 is YNNKEL (reference sequence). V gave up 1 base and J gave up 5 bases; unmatched junction bases: 3. The CDR3 reads CASSQALAGENIQYF. For the CDR3, the DNA is TGTGCCAGCAGCCAAGCCTTAGCGGGGGAAAACATTCAGTACTTC.

V gene TRBV7-2 combines with J gene TRBJ1-3; D might be TRBD1 (5 bases). This CDR3 contains 16 residues. The V gene lost 1 base and the J gene lost 0 bases, with 10 bases spanning the gap. Germline-derived CDR1 and CDR2 are SGHTA and FQGNSA. CDR3 sequence (DNA): TGTGCCAGCAGCTTAGGCGGGGCCTCCTCTGGAAACACCATATATTTT. Translated, it gives CASSLGGASSGNTIYF.

This clone was seen a handful of times. This chain connects TRBV5-1 to TRBJ1-1; possible D gene TRBD1, 6 bases. With 5 bases removed from V and 0 bases from J, the gap between germline ends came to 14 bases. Looked up from germline, CDR1 is SGHRS and CDR2 is YFSETQ. The CDR3 has 15 residues. The CDR3 reads CASRGRGSMNTEAFF. The CDR3 nucleotides read TGCGCCAGCAGAGGTAGGGGGAGTATGAACACTGAAGCTTTCTTT.

This clone was detected once. The genes are TRBV12-3 or TRBV12-4 and TRBJ1-1; no reliable D call. This CDR3 has 13 amino acids. Trimming took off 5 bases at V and 5 bases at J, with 12 bases between the two ends. In DNA, the CDR3 is TGTGCCAGCAGTAACACCCTCAGTACTGAAGCTTTCTTT. This sequence encodes CASSNTLSTEAFF.

The V gene is TRBV12-3 or TRBV12-4, the J gene TRBJ2-7, with D maybe TRBD1 (6 bases). V lost 6 bases, J lost 2 bases, and 11 bases lay in between. The CDR3 runs 13 residues. The CDR3 loop is CASSRRTAYEQYF. The CDR3, as DNA: TGTGCCAGCAGCCGCCGGACAGCCTACGAGCAGTACTTC.

This clone was counted only a few times. This sequence joins TRBV5-1 and TRBJ2-3; a weak D match, TRBD2 (5 bases). There are 14 residues in the CDR3. Germline lookup yields CDR1 SGHRS and CDR2 YFSETQ. V gave up 5 bases and J gave up 3 bases, with 13 bases separating them. The CDR3 loop is CASRKGDGTDTQYF. DNA of the CDR3: TGCGCCAGCAGGAAGGGAGATGGGACAGATACGCAGTATTTT.

This clone has a single count. The V call is TRBV12-3 or TRBV12-4, the J call TRBJ1-2; no clear D gene. Trimming left V 3 bases short and J 5 bases short, with 7 bases between. CDR3 length: 12 amino acids. The CDR3 nucleotides read TGTGCCAGCAGTTTGAACCGGTATGGCTACACCTTC. Translation: CASSLNRYGYTF.

V usage is TRBV27 and J usage is TRBJ2-5, with D possibly being TRBD1 (6 bases). The CDR3 consists of 14 residues. Trimming shortened V by 6 bases and J by 4 bases, and 15 bases separated the two germline ends. Germline loops: CDR1 MNHEY, CDR2 SMNVEV (reference sequence). The CDR3 DNA follows: TGTGCCAGCAGACGGGACATGGGTATAGAGACCCAGTACTTC. It yields the protein CASRRDMGIETQYF.

The J gene is TRBJ1-5, the V gene TRBV6-5, with D maybe TRBD1 (6 bases). There are 15 residues in the CDR3. V lost 6 bases to trimming and J lost 5 bases, with 17 bases between them. Germline V gene data show CDR1 as MNHEY and CDR2 as SVGAGI. The CDR3 nucleotides read TGTGCCAGCAGCTTGGGGGCAGGGTACGATCAGCCCCAGCATTTT. Its protein is CASSLGAGYDQPQHF.

The genes are TRBV19 and TRBJ1-5; TRBD1 matches at 9 bases. The CDR3 has 15 residues. Unmatched junction bases numbered 9, after V lost 7 bases and J lost 5 bases. CDR1 and CDR2 (germline): LNHDA, SQIVND (reference sequence). For the CDR3, the DNA is TGTGCCAGTACCATGGGACAGGGCTTACATCAGCCCCAGCATTTT. It codes for CASTMGQGLHQPQHF. The variable domain in full, with the rest retrieved from reference TRBV19 and TRBJ1-5, is DGGITQSPKYLFRKEGQNVTLSCEQNLNHDAMYWYRQDPGQGLRLIYYSQIVNDFQKGDIAEGYSVSREKKESFPLTVTSAQKNPTAFYLCASTMGQGLHQPQHFGDGTRLSIL.

The chain combines TRBV28 with TRBJ2-7, with a tentative D call TRBD1 (5 bases). The CDR3 extends over 13 amino acids. Trimming took off 7 bases at V and 7 bases at J, with 17 bases between the two ends. Germline V gives CDR1 MDHEN, CDR2 SYDVKM. The CDR3, as DNA: TGTGCCAGCATTTCTGGGGCGCAGCGAGAGCAGTACTTC. Translated, it gives CASISGAQREQYF.

J is TRBJ1-5 and V is TRBV4-1, with D possibly matching TRBD1 (6 bases). Trimming removed 3 bases from V and 0 bases from J, with 18 bases in between. The CDR3 loop spans 18 amino acids. Germline CDR1 reads MGHRA; CDR2 reads YSYEKL. In nucleotides, the CDR3 is TGCGCCAGCAGCCAGGGGGCTGGACAGCCCTATAGCAATCAGCCCCAGCATTTT. Amino acids: CASSQGAGQPYSNQPQHF.

This chain uses TRBV11-1 with TRBJ2-1, with 12 bases fitting TRBD2. Trimming removed 4 bases from V and 6 bases from J; junction bases left unmatched: 4. Germline-derived CDR1 and CDR2 are SGHAT and FQDESV (reference sequence). This CDR3 spans 15 amino acids. The CDR3 here is CASSWRTSGVNEQFF. Written as DNA, the CDR3 is TGTGCCAGCAGCTGGCGGACTAGCGGGGTCAATGAGCAGTTCTTC.